Here is one TCR beta chain with its context. Its antigen is unidentified. This record belongs to a study of T cell responses to AZD1222 COVID-19 vaccine. CDR1 SGHNT and CDR2 YYREEE come from the germline V gene (reference sequence). Trimming pared 9 bases from V and 8 bases from J, leaving 17 bases between. CDR3 size: 13 residues. The protocol was immunoSEQ multiplex PCR, while the TCRdb copy is restricted to in-frame clones and leaves out a portion. The table has roughly 160,000 clones, approximately 92% seen once. General study findings and limits: Following two doses of AZD1222, Spike-specific TCR breadth and depth rose.

This TCR came from an adult in good health. The source was peripheral blood, collected on day 0 of AZD1222 vaccination. The chain uses TRBV5-4 and TRBJ1-4, with a possible D match to TRBD1 (6 bases). CDR3 protein: CATAGGTPEKLFF. Here the CDR3 DNA reads TGTGCCACCGCTGGGGGGACACCAGAAAAACTGTTTTTT.